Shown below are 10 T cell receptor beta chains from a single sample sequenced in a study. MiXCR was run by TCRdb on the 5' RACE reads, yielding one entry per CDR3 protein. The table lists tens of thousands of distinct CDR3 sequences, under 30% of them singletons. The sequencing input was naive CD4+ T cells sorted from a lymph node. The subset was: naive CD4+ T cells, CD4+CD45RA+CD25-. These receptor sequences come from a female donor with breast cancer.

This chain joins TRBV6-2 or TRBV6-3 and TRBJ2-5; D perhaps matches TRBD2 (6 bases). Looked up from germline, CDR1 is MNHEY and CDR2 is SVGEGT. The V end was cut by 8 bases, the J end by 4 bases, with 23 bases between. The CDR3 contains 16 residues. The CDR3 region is CASGGRRASPIETQYF. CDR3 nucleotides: TGTGCCAGCGGAGGGAGGCGGGCCTCACCCATAGAGACCCAGTACTTC.

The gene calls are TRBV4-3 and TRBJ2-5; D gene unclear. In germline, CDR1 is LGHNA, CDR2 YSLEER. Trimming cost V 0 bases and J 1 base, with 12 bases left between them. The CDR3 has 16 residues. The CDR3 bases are TGCGCCAGCAGCCAAGACCGCATGGACCGCCAAGAGACCCAGTACTTC. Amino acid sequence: CASSQDRMDRQETQYF.

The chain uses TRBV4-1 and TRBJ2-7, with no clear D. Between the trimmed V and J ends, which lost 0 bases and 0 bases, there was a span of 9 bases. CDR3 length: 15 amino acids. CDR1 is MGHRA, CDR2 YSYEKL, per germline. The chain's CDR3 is CASSQDVEASYEQYF. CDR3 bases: TGCGCCAGCAGCCAAGATGTAGAGGCCTCCTACGAGCAGTACTTC.

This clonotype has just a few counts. CDR3 DNA: TGCGCCAGCAGCTCCTGGGGGGACACGAACACTGAAGCTTTCTTT. It yields the protein CASSSWGDTNTEAFF. V usage is TRBV5-1 and J usage is TRBJ1-1, with D possibly matching TRBD1 (6 bases). CDR1 is SGHRS and CDR2 is YFSETQ in the germline V gene. V shed 3 bases and J shed 1 base, with 13 bases lying between them. The CDR3 has 15 residues.

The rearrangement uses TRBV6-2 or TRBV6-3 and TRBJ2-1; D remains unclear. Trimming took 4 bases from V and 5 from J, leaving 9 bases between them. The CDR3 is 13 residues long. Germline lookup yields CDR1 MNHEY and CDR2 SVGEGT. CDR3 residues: CASSLGWNNEQFF. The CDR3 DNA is TGTGCCAGCAGTTTAGGTTGGAACAATGAGCAGTTCTTC.

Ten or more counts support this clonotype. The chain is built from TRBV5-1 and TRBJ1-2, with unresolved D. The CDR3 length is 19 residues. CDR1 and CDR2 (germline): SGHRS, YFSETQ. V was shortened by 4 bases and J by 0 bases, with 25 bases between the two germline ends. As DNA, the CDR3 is TGCGCCAGCAGCGGCTCCTCCCGCGGCGGGGTAAAAGCTAACTATGGCTACACCTTC. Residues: CASSGSSRGGVKANYGYTF.

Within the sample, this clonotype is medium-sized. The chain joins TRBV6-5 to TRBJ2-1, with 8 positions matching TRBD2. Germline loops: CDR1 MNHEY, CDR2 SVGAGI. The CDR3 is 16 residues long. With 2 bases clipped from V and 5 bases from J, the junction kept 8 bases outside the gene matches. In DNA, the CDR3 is TGTGCCAGCAGTTACATCGCGGGAGGCCTCCACAATGAGCAGTTCTTC. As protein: CASSYIAGGLHNEQFF.

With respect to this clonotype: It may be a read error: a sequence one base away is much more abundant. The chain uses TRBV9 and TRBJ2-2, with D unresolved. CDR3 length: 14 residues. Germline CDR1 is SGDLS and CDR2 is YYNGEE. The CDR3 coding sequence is TGTACCAGCAGCGTAGTGCTGAACACCGGGGAGCTGTTTTTT. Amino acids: CTSSVVLNTGELFF.

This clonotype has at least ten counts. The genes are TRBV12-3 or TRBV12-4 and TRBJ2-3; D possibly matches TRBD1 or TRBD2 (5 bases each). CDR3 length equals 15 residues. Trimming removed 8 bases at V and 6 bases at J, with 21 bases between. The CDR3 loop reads CASLKGTDGRDTQYF. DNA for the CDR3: TGTGCCAGCCTCAAGGGGACCGACGGCAGGGATACGCAGTATTTT.

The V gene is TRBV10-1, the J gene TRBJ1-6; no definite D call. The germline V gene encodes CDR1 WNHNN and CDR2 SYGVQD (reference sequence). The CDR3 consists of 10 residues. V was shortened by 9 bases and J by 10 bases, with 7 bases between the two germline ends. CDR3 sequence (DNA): TGCGCCAGAGTGTTCTCACCCCTCCACTTT. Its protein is CARVFSPLHF.